These 2 T cell receptor beta chains came from one sample sequenced in a study of blood T cell repertoires in COVID-19. Profiled with immunoSEQ multiplex PCR; TCRdb holds only in-frame clones, not every one. The sample yields 45,000 to 70,000 clones, around 81% seen once. The sequencing input was peripheral blood. Receptors were obtained from a man in his sixties with acute or convalescent COVID-19.

The chain employs TRBV29-1 and TRBJ2-3; tentative D call: TRBD2 (5 bases). Germline-derived CDR1 and CDR2 are SQVTM and ANQGSEA. There are 14 residues in the CDR3. V lost 3 bases and J 6 bases, leaving 16 bases between the germline ends. CDR3 sequence (DNA): TGCAGCGTTGACAAAGCGGACCCACGCGATACGCAGTATTTT. It is translated as CSVDKADPRDTQYF.

The V and J genes are TRBV28 and TRBJ2-7, with TRBD2 matching over 7 bases. This CDR3 has 12 residues. Trimming at V came to 6 bases and at J to 2 bases, leaving 1 base not matched to a gene. CDR1 is MDHEN and CDR2 is SYDVKM in the germline V gene. The CDR3 is CASRGGAYEQYF. The DNA of the CDR3 is TGTGCCAGCAGGGGAGGGGCCTACGAGCAGTACTTC.